These 7 T cell receptor beta chains were sequenced from one sample in a study of cytomegalovirus exposure and HLA in healthy donors. The PCR used 60 Vbeta and 13 Jbeta primers. Here immunoSEQ multiplex PCR was the method, and the copy in TCRdb shows in-frame clones only, minus some. This table holds roughly 120,000 clones. Source material: PBMCs. These receptors were obtained from a man between 18 and 29 years old in good health and CMV-seronegative.

The chain is built from TRBV6-1 and TRBJ1-5, with 7 bases aligning to TRBD1. The CDR3 loop spans 14 amino acids. Trimming cost V 6 bases and J 5 bases; bases outside gene matches: 7. In germline, CDR1 is MNHNS, CDR2 SASEGT. The CDR3 DNA sequence: TGTGCCAGCAGCCCACAGGGGCGCGATCAGCCCCAGCATTTT. Protein: CASSPQGRDQPQHF.

The rearrangement joins TRBV14 to TRBJ1-3; D might be TRBD1 (5 bases). Germline V gene lookup returns CDR1 SGHDN and CDR2 FVKESK. The ends were cut back, 2 bases at V and 0 bases at J, with 20 bases in the middle. This CDR3 region has 19 residues. CDR3 sequence (DNA): TGTGCCAGCAGCCAACGGACACCCGAGACCCCGTACTCTGGAAACACCATATATTTT. Amino acids: CASSQRTPETPYSGNTIYF.

This chain links TRBV30 with TRBJ1-1, with D hard to call. The CDR3 sequence is 12 residues long. V was cut by 2 bases and J by 10 bases, with 14 bases left in between. Germline V gene sequence: CDR1 GTSNPN, CDR2 SVGIG (reference sequence). CDR3 sequence (DNA): TGTGCCTGGAGTCCCCCCCGGAGGGTAGCTTTCTTT. Amino acid sequence: CAWSPPRRVAFF.

The genes are TRBV5-4 and TRBJ2-5; tentative D call: TRBD1 (5 bases). The length of the CDR3 is 14 residues. The germline V gene has CDR1 SGHNT and CDR2 YYREEE (reference sequence). V was shortened by 4 bases and J by 1 base, with 11 bases between the two germline ends. The CDR3 nucleotides are TGTGCCAGCAGCCGCGCGACAGCCCAAGAGACCCAGTACTTC. It encodes CASSRATAQETQYF.

This chain joins TRBV27 and TRBJ1-1, with D possibly TRBD1 on 6 matching bases. The germline V gene has CDR1 MNHEY and CDR2 SMNVEV (reference sequence). The CDR3 totals 13 residues. Deletions cut 11 bases from V and 4 bases from J, with 17 bases between. The CDR3 DNA reads TGTGCCGTCTTGGGGGCAGGAGGCACTGAAGCTTTCTTT. It translates to CAVLGAGGTEAFF.

The chain uses TRBV6-5 and TRBJ1-2; 7 bases line up with TRBD1. V lost 6 bases to trimming and J lost 6 bases; unmatched junction nucleotides: 13. Germline CDR1 reads MNHEY; CDR2 reads SVGAGI. The CDR3 spans 15 residues. The CDR3 nucleotides are TGTGCCAGCAGCTACACGGGACAGTCCGGAAATGGCTACACCTTC. Translated: CASSYTGQSGNGYTF.

This rearrangement joins TRBV19 to TRBJ2-2, with D perhaps matching TRBD1 (5 bases). Trimming shortened V by 6 bases and J by 6 bases, and 23 bases separated the two germline ends. CDR3 size: 17 residues. Per germline, CDR1 LNHDA and CDR2 SQIVND (reference sequence). CDR3 region: CASSPRRRDRQAGELFF. The CDR3 DNA sequence: TGTGCCAGTAGCCCCCGACGCAGGGATCGTCAAGCCGGGGAGCTGTTTTTT.